What follows is one T cell receptor (beta chain) and its context. Its antigen is currently unknown. The entry originates in a study of T-cell memory formation after mild COVID-19. Across the whole study: Clusters of TCRs were largely donor specific. Whole-study results and caveats: Researchers could not confirm that second-wave clones peaking on day 37 targeted SARS-CoV-2. CM and EM subsets held most contracting CD4+ clones; EMRA held CD8+ ones.

Researchers used 5'RACE with constant-segment primers to make TCR alpha and TCR beta cDNA libraries that carry sample barcodes and UMIs. TCRdb reanalysed the 5' RACE reads using MiXCR and keeps one entry per CDR3 protein. This table holds about 470,000 distinct CDR3 sequences, roughly 23% found once. The germline V gene encodes CDR1 SGHNT and CDR2 YENEEA. The trim removed 4 bases at V and 4 bases at J, leaving 4 bases unmatched. This CDR3 has 16 residues. The receptor's source is an adult woman who had mild COVID-19 (a few samples of this study predate the infection). Cell type and time point are not known. The sample taken for sequencing was PBMCs or a T cell subset sorted from them (not recorded which). V and J are TRBV11-3 and TRBJ2-1, with 13 nucleotides matching TRBD2. The DNA for the CDR3 is TGTGCCAGCAGCTCCCGGACTAGCGGGAGATACAATGAGCAGTTCTTC. Translation gives CASSSRTSGRYNEQFF. Using reference TRBV11-3 and TRBJ2-1 for the parts outside the CDR3, the full variable domain is EAGVVQSPRYKIIEKKQPVAFWCNPISGHNTLYWYLQNLGQGPELLIRYENEEAVDDSQLPKDRFSAERLKGVDSTLKIQPAELGDSAVYLCASSSRTSGRYNEQFFGPGTRLTVL.